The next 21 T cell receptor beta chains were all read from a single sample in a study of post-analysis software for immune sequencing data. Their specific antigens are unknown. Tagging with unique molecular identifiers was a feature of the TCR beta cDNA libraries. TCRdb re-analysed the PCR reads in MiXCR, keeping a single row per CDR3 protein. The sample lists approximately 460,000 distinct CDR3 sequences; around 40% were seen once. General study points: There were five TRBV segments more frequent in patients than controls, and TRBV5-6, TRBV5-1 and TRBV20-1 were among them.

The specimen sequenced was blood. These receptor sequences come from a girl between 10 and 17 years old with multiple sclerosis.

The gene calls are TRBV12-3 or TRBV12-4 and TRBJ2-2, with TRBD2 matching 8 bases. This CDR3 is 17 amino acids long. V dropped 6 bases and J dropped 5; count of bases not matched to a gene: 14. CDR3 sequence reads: CASSRLGAGVGTGELFF. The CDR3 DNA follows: TGTGCCAGCAGCCGGCTGGGAGCGGGAGTAGGAACCGGGGAGCTGTTTTTT.

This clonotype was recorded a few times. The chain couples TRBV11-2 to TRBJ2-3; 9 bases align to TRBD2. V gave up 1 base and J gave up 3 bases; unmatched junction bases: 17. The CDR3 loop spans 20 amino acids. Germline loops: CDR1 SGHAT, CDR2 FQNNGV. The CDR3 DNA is TGTGCCAGCAGCTTAGTCGAACCGCTGGCGGGAGGGCCTTGGACAGATACGCAGTATTTT. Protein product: CASSLVEPLAGGPWTDTQYF.

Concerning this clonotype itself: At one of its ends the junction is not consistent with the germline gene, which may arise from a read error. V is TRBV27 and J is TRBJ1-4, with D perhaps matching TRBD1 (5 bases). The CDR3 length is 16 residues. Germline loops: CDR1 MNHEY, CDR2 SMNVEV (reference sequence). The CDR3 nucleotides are TGTGCGAGCAAGGGAGAGGGGTTGGGTAATTTTGAAAAACTGTTTTTT. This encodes CASKGEGLGNFEKLFF.

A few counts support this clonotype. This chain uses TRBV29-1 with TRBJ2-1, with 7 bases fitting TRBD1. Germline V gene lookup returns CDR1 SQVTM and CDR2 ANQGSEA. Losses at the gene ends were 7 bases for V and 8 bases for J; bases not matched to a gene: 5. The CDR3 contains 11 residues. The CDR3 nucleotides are TGCAGCGCGGGACAGAGGGATGAGCAGTTCTTC. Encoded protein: CSAGQRDEQFF.

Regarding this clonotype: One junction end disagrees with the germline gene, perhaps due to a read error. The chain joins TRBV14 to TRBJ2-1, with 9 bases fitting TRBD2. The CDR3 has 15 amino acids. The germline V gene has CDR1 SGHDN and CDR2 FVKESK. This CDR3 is CASSLAGGTYNGQFF. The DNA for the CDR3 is TGTGCCAGCAGCCTCGCGGGAGGGACCTACAATGGGCAGTTCTTC. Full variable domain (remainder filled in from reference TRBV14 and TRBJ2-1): EAGVTQFPSHSVIEKGQTVTLRCDPISGHDNLYWYRRVMGKEIKFLLHFVKESKQDESGMPNNRFLAERTGGTYSTLKVQPAELEDSGVYFCASSLAGGTYNGQFFGPGTRLTVL.

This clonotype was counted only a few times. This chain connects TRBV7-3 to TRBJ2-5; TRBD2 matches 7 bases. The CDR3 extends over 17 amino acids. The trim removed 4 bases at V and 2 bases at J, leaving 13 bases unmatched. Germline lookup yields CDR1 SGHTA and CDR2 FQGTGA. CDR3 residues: CASSSQGGAEGQETQYF. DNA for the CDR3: TGTGCCAGCAGCTCCCAGGGAGGGGCCGAGGGTCAAGAGACCCAGTACTTC.

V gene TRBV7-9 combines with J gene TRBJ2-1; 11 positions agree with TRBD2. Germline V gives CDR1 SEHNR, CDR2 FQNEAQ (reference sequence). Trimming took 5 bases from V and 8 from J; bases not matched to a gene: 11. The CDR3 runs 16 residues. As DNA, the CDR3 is TGTGCCAGCAGCCCGACTAGCGGGAAAGTGGGGTATGAGCAGTTCTTC. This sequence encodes CASSPTSGKVGYEQFF.

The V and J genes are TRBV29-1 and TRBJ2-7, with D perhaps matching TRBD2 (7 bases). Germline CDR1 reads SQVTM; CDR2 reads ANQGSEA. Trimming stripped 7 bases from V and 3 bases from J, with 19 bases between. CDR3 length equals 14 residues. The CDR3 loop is CSADVGGAGYEQYF. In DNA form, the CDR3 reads TGCAGCGCCGATGTAGGGGGGGCCGGCTACGAGCAGTACTTC.

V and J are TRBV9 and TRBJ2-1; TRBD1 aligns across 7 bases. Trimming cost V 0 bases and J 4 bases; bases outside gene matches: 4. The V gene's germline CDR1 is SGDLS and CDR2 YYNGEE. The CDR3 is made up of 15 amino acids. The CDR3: CASSVAGTAYNEQFF. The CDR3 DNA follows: TGTGCCAGCAGCGTAGCTGGGACAGCTTACAATGAGCAGTTCTTC.

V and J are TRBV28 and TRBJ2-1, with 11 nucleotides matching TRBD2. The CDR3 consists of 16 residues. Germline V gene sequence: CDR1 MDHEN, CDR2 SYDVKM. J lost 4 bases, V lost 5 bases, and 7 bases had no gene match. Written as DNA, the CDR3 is TGTGCCAGCAGTCCCCTAGCTAGCGGGAGGTACAATGAGCAGTTCTTC. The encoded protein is CASSPLASGRYNEQFF.

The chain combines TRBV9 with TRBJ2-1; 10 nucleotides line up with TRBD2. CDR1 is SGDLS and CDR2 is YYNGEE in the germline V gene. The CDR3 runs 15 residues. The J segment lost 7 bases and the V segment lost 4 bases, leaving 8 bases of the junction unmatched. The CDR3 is CASSPLAGARNEQFF. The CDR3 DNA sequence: TGTGCCAGCAGCCCCCTAGCGGGAGCTCGGAATGAGCAGTTCTTC.

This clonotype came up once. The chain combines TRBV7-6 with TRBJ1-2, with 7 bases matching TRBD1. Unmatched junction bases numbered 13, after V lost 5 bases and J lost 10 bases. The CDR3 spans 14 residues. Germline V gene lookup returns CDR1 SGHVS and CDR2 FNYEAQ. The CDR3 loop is CASSRGGRETLYTF. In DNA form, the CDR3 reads TGTGCCAGCAGCCGAGGGGGCAGGGAAACCCTCTACACCTTC.

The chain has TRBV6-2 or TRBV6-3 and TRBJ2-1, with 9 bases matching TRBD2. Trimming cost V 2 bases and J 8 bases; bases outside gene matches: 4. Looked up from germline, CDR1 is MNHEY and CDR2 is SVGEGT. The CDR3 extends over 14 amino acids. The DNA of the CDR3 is TGTGCCAGCAGTTACGGCGGGAGGGTCGATGAGCAGTTCTTC. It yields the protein CASSYGGRVDEQFF.

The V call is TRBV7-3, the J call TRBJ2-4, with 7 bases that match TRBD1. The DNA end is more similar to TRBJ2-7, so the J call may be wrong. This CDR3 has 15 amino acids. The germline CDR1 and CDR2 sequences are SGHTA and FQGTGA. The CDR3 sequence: CASSLGTALEYEQYF. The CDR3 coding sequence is TGTGCCAGCAGCTTGGGGACAGCCTTAGAGTACGAGCAGTACTTC.

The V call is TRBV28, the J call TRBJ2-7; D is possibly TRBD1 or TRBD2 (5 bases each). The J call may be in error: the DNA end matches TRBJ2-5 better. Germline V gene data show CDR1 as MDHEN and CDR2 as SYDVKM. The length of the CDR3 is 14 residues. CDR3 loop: CASRRTGTSGTQYF. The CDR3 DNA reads TGTGCCAGCAGACGTACCGGGACCAGTGGGACCCAGTACTTC.

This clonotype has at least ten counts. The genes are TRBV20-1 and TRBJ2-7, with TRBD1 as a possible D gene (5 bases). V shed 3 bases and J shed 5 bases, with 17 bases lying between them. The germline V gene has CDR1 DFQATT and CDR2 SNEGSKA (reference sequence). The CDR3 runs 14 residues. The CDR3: CSASFQGDRNEQYF. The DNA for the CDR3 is TGCAGTGCTAGTTTCCAGGGCGATCGAAACGAGCAGTACTTC.

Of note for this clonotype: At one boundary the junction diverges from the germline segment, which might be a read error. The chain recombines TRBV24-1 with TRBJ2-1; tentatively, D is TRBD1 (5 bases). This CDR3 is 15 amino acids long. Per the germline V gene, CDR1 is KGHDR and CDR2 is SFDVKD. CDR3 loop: CATSDFTGSYSEQFF. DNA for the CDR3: TGTGCCACCAGTGATTTCACAGGCTCCTACAGTGAGCAGTTCTTC.

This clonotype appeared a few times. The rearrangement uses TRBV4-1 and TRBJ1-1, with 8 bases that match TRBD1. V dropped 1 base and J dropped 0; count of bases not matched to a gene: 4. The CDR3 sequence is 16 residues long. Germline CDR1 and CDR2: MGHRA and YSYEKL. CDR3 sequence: CASSQGTGWMNTEAFF. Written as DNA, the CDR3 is TGCGCCAGCAGCCAAGGGACAGGGTGGATGAACACTGAAGCTTTCTTT.

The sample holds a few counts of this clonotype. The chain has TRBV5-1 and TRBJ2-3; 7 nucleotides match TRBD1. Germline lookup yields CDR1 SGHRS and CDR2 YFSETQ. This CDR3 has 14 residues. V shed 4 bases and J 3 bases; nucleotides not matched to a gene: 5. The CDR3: CASSPGTETDTQYF. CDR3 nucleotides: TGCGCCAGCAGCCCCGGGACAGAGACAGATACGCAGTATTTT.

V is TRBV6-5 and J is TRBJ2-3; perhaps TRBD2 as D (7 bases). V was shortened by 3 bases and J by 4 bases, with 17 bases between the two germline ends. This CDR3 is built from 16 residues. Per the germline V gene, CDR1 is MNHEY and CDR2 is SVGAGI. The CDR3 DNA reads TGTGCCAGCAGTTATGGGGGCGGGAGTCCCCCAGATACGCAGTATTTT. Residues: CASSYGGGSPPDTQYF.

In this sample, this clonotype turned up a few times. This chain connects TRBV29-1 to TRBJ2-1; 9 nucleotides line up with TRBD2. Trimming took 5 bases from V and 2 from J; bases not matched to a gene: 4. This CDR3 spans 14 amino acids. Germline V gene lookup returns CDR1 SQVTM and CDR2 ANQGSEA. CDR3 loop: CSVIAGDPYNEQFF. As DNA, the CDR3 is TGCAGCGTTATAGCGGGAGACCCCTACAATGAGCAGTTCTTC.